This passage covers 32 T cell receptor beta chains from one sample sequenced in a study of T cell changes during pregnancy in multiple sclerosis. The assay was immunoSEQ multiplex PCR, and TCRdb's table has in-frame clones only and misses some. Of tens of thousands of clones in the sample, approximately 88% were seen once. The material was peripheral blood, obtained in the first trimester of pregnancy. All receptors derive from a female donor with multiple sclerosis, enrolled in a pregnancy study.

This sequence joins TRBV6-1 and TRBJ2-7; 10 nucleotides agree with TRBD2. Germline V gene lookup returns CDR1 MNHNS and CDR2 SASEGT. The CDR3 length is 17 residues. The V and J ends lost 4 bases and 3 bases, in that order; junction bases with no gene match: 12. Written as DNA, the CDR3 is TGTGCCAGCAGTGGGGAACTAGCGGGGACTAGACGCTACGAGCAGTACTTC. Translation gives CASSGELAGTRRYEQYF.

The gene calls are TRBV29-1 and TRBJ2-1; 8 bases agree with TRBD2. V lost 4 bases and J lost 3; bases outside the gene matches: 11. Germline V gives CDR1 SQVTM, CDR2 ANQGSEA. The CDR3 has 16 amino acids. CDR3 in amino acids: CSVGAGVLDGYNEQFF. The CDR3, as DNA: TGCAGCGTTGGAGCGGGAGTTTTGGATGGCTACAATGAGCAGTTCTTC.

CDR3 residues: CASSRGRPRDTQYF. The CDR3 DNA reads TGTGCCAGCAGCCGGGGCCGACCGCGAGATACGCAGTATTTT. The chain combines TRBV14 with TRBJ2-3; TRBD1 is a possible D gene (5 bases). This CDR3 comprises 14 residues. The germline gives CDR1 SGHDN, CDR2 FVKESK. V lost 4 bases and J 5 bases, leaving 13 bases between the germline ends.

Points on this clone: Other nucleotide sequences in the sample specify the same CDR3. This chain joins TRBV7-3 and TRBJ2-1; no clear D gene. Deletions cut 5 bases from V and 0 bases from J, with 5 bases between. This CDR3 is 13 amino acids long. Germline assignment: CDR1 SGHTA and CDR2 FQGTGA. CDR3 DNA: TGTGCCAGCAGCCGAGGCTCCTACAATGAGCAGTTCTTC. As protein: CASSRGSYNEQFF.

The chain employs TRBV6-1 and TRBJ2-7; 10 nucleotides line up with TRBD2. In germline, CDR1 is MNHNS, CDR2 SASEGT. The CDR3 consists of 16 residues. The V gene end was trimmed by 1 base and the J gene end by 2 bases; junction bases not matched to a gene: 5. Here the CDR3 DNA reads TGTGCCAGCAGTGAAGGTGTAGCGGGAGGCCCCTACGAGCAGTACTTC. Translated: CASSEGVAGGPYEQYF.

This clone was seen only once. The chain carries TRBV2 and TRBJ2-1; 9 bases match TRBD2. Germline CDR1 SNHLY, CDR2 FYNNEI. The CDR3 runs to 16 residues. V trimming: 6 bases; J trimming: 0 bases; junction bases outside the gene matches: 6. Here the CDR3 reads CASRRAGGRSYNEQFF. CDR3 in DNA: TGTGCCAGCAGGCGGGCGGGAGGGCGCTCCTACAATGAGCAGTTCTTC.

V is TRBV7-9 and J is TRBJ2-2; possibly TRBD1 for D (6 bases). Germline V gene lookup returns CDR1 SEHNR and CDR2 FQNEAQ (reference sequence). Trimming cost V 6 bases and J 5 bases, with 19 bases left between them. There are 16 residues in the CDR3. In DNA form, the CDR3 reads TGTGCCAGCAGACAATCAGGGGCCCAGCGGACCGGGGAGCTGTTTTTT. Encoded protein: CASRQSGAQRTGELFF.

This chain uses TRBV28 with TRBJ2-1; 7 bases agree with TRBD2. V shed 8 bases and J 12 bases; nucleotides not matched to a gene: 13. Germline CDR1 is MDHEN and CDR2 is SYDVKM. The CDR3 contains 13 residues. The CDR3 loop is CASGLNKRDVQFF. Written as DNA, the CDR3 is TGTGCCAGCGGACTAAACAAGCGGGATGTGCAGTTCTTC. The entire variable domain, with the rest obtained from reference TRBV28 and TRBJ2-1, is as follows: DVKVTQSSRYLVKRTGEKVFLECVQDMDHENMFWYRQDPGLGLRLIYFSYDVKMKEKGDIPEGYSVSREKKERFSLILESASTNQTSMYLCASGLNKRDVQFFGPGTRLTVL.

This chain uses TRBV7-2 with TRBJ2-7, with 10 bases that match TRBD2. CDR1 is SGHTA, CDR2 FQGNSA, per germline. Trimming removed 3 bases from V and 11 bases from J; junction bases left unmatched: 7. The CDR3 spans 13 residues. The CDR3: CASSFGASGRKYF. The CDR3 DNA reads as TGTGCCAGCAGCTTCGGGGCTAGCGGGAGAAAGTACTTC. Variable domain in full (rest from reference TRBV7-2 and TRBJ2-7): GAGVSQSPSNKVTEKGKDVELRCDPISGHTALYWYRQSLGQGLEFLIYFQGNSAPDKSGLPSDRFSAERTGGSVSTLTIQRTQQEDSAVYLCASSFGASGRKYFGPGTRLTVT.

As to this clone: A junction boundary mismatches the germline segment, possibly from a read error. The V gene is TRBV6-1, the J gene TRBJ1-2; 7 bases are shared with TRBD1. Germline V CDR1 and CDR2: MNHNS, SASEGT. This CDR3 spans 12 amino acids. The CDR3 is CAGRQGNYGYTF. Here the CDR3 DNA reads TGTGCCGGCAGACAGGGCAACTATGGCTACACCTTC.

This clone was counted a single time. This chain connects TRBV6-6 to TRBJ2-1; weak D call: TRBD1 (6 bases). The ends were cut back, 7 bases at V and 6 bases at J, with 10 bases in the middle. The CDR3 has 12 amino acids. Germline V gives CDR1 MNHNY, CDR2 SVGAGI (reference sequence). In DNA form, the CDR3 reads TGTGCCAGCAAGACAGGCTTCAATGAGCAGTTCTTC. Translation: CASKTGFNEQFF.

The rearrangement links TRBV7-3 to TRBJ2-3, with 10 bases that match TRBD2. V shed 2 bases and J 4 bases; nucleotides not matched to a gene: 0. Germline CDR1 reads SGHTA; CDR2 reads FQGTGA. The CDR3 loop spans 14 amino acids. The CDR3 DNA reads TGTGCCAGCAGCTTACTAGCGGGAGCAGATACGCAGTATTTT. It encodes CASSLLAGADTQYF. Complete variable domain (other parts from reference TRBV7-3 and TRBJ2-3): GAGVSQTPSNKVTEKGKYVELRCDPISGHTALYWYRQSLGQGPEFLIYFQGTGAADDSGLPNDRFFAVRPEGSVSTLKIQRTERGDSAVYLCASSLLAGADTQYFGPGTRLTVL.

The V call is TRBV4-3, the J call TRBJ2-1; 12 bases match TRBD2. Germline CDR1 is LGHNA and CDR2 is YSLEER. This CDR3 has 17 amino acids. Trimming cost V 0 bases and J 0 bases; bases outside gene matches: 0. CDR3 nucleotides: TGCGCCAGCAGCCAAGAGACTAGCGGGAGCTCCTACAATGAGCAGTTCTTC. It translates to CASSQETSGSSYNEQFF.

A word on this clone: Within the sample, other DNA sequences also encode this same CDR3. The chain combines TRBV5-4 with TRBJ2-7; D is perhaps TRBD2 (5 bases). The CDR3 loop spans 16 amino acids. V gave up 0 bases and J gave up 5 bases, with 18 bases separating them. Germline CDR1 reads SGHNT; CDR2 reads YYREEE (reference sequence). Here the CDR3 DNA reads TGTGCCAGCAGCTTGGCTCCGGGATCACCTCTAGACGAGCAGTACTTC. Translating gives CASSLAPGSPLDEQYF.

The V gene is TRBV4-2, the J gene TRBJ2-1, with a tentative D call TRBD2 (6 bases). The CDR3 sequence is 14 residues long. CDR1 and CDR2 (germline): LGHNA, YNFKEQ. Trimming left V 0 bases short and J 7 bases short, with 10 bases between. The CDR3 coding sequence is TGTGCCAGCAGCCAAGATGACAGCGGGAATGAGCAGTTCTTC. Protein product: CASSQDDSGNEQFF.

The chain uses TRBV4-3 and TRBJ2-3, with 11 positions matching TRBD2. This CDR3 has 15 residues. Per germline, CDR1 LGHNA and CDR2 YSLEER. The trim removed 4 bases at V and 3 bases at J, leaving 3 bases unmatched. The CDR3 is CASSLRLAGTDTQYF. The CDR3, as DNA: TGCGCCAGCAGCCTCCGACTAGCGGGGACAGATACGCAGTATTTT.

The rearrangement uses TRBV5-1 and TRBJ1-4, with 10 bases fitting TRBD1. Trimming took 4 bases from V and 13 from J; bases not matched to a gene: 13. There are 15 residues in the CDR3. CDR1 is SGHRS, CDR2 YFSETQ, per germline. The CDR3 loop is CASSLGGTGVWGLFF. As DNA, the CDR3 is TGCGCCAGCAGCCTTGGCGGGACAGGGGTATGGGGACTGTTTTTT.

The V gene is TRBV2, the J gene TRBJ1-1; 9 bases fit TRBD1. The CDR3 runs 13 residues. V shed 2 bases, J shed 11 bases, and the junction held 6 bases outside the gene matches. The germline CDR1 and CDR2 sequences are SNHLY and FYNNEI. Written as DNA, the CDR3 is TGTGCCAGCAGTGAACAGGGACAGGGAAAGGCTTTCTTT. It specifies CASSEQGQGKAFF.

This clone appeared a few times. The V gene is TRBV7-2, the J gene TRBJ1-2, with D hard to call. V was clipped by 5 bases and J by 8 bases, with 15 bases between them. This CDR3 has 13 amino acids. Germline CDR1 is SGHTA and CDR2 is FQGNSA. CDR3 sequence: CASSPRGEQGYTF. The CDR3 region has the DNA TGTGCCAGCAGCCCACGCGGGGAACAAGGCTACACCTTC.

J is TRBJ1-4 and V is TRBV9; the D gene is possibly TRBD1 (5 bases). The CDR3 has 14 residues. Per the germline V gene, CDR1 is SGDLS and CDR2 is YYNGEE. V was pared by 4 bases and J by 3 bases, with 10 bases between. The chain's CDR3 is CASSSGFSNEKLFF. The CDR3 nucleotides read TGTGCCAGCAGCTCAGGGTTCTCTAATGAAAAACTGTTTTTT.

This clone was seen more than once but under ten times. The chain carries TRBV28 and TRBJ2-1; D unresolved. Germline V gene lookup returns CDR1 MDHEN and CDR2 SYDVKM. The V end lost 4 bases, the J end lost 4 bases, and 2 bases lay between the germline ends. The CDR3 totals 11 residues. The CDR3 coding sequence is TGTGCCAGCAGTTCTTACAATGAGCAGTTCTTC. Protein sequence: CASSSYNEQFF.

The rearrangement joins TRBV4-3 to TRBJ2-2; D call uncertain. CDR1 is LGHNA, CDR2 YSLEER, per germline. The CDR3 sequence is 16 residues long. Trimming shortened V by 0 bases and J by 1 base, and 9 bases separated the two germline ends. CDR3 residues: CASSQDGGWNTGELFF. Here the CDR3 DNA reads TGCGCCAGCAGCCAAGATGGCGGATGGAACACCGGGGAGCTGTTTTTT.

This clone was counted once. This sequence joins TRBV5-1 and TRBJ1-4; possibly TRBD1 for D (5 bases). Germline V gene sequence: CDR1 SGHRS, CDR2 YFSETQ. The V gene lost 4 bases and the J gene lost 6 bases, with 13 bases spanning the gap. This CDR3 spans 14 amino acids. CDR3 nucleotide sequence: TGCGCCAGCAGCGTGGACGGAGGGGATGAAAAACTGTTTTTT. Protein: CASSVDGGDEKLFF.

The chain's CDR3 is CASSHPTSGSNNEQFF. The CDR3 DNA sequence: TGCGCCAGCAGCCACCCGACTAGCGGGAGCAACAATGAGCAGTTCTTC. This chain joins TRBV4-1 and TRBJ2-1; the match to TRBD2 covers 12 bases. With 3 bases clipped from V and 5 bases from J, the junction kept 5 bases outside the gene matches. In germline, CDR1 is MGHRA, CDR2 YSYEKL. The CDR3 is made up of 16 amino acids.

This clone was detected a few times. The chain uses TRBV19 and TRBJ2-3; 7 bases map to TRBD1. The CDR3 has 14 amino acids. The J segment lost 0 bases and the V segment lost 4 bases, leaving 1 base of the junction unmatched. The germline V gene encodes CDR1 LNHDA and CDR2 SQIVND (reference sequence). In DNA, the CDR3 is TGTGCCAGTAGTACACAGGGGAGCACAGATACGCAGTATTTT. Its translation: CASSTQGSTDTQYF. The full variable domain, its missing parts supplied by reference TRBV19 and TRBJ2-3, is DGGITQSPKYLFRKEGQNVTLSCEQNLNHDAMYWYRQDPGQGLRLIYYSQIVNDFQKGDIAEGYSVSREKKESFPLTVTSAQKNPTAFYLCASSTQGSTDTQYFGPGTRLTVL.

The V call is TRBV5-4, the J call TRBJ1-1; TRBD1 agrees at 9 bases. The V gene's germline CDR1 is SGHNT and CDR2 YYREEE (reference sequence). With 4 bases clipped from V and 4 bases from J, the junction kept 8 bases outside the gene matches. The CDR3 covers 15 residues. CDR3 protein: CASSQGQGMSTEAFF. The CDR3 DNA is TGTGCCAGCAGCCAGGGACAGGGAATGAGCACTGAAGCTTTCTTT. Complete variable domain (other parts from reference TRBV5-4 and TRBJ1-1): ETGVTQSPTHLIKTRGQQVTLRCSSQSGHNTVSWYQQALGQGPQFIFQYYREEENGRGNFPPRFSGLQFPNYSSELNVNALELDDSALYLCASSQGQGMSTEAFFGQGTRLTVV.

This clone has a single count. The chain is built from TRBV7-9 and TRBJ2-7, with TRBD2 as a possible D gene (6 bases). The CDR3 is made up of 12 amino acids. The V gene lost 1 base and the J gene lost 7 bases, with 8 bases spanning the gap. CDR1 and CDR2 from the germline V gene are SEHNR and FQNEAQ (reference sequence). The CDR3 DNA is TGTGCCAGCAGCTTAGACGGAGGGGAGCAGTACTTC. It specifies CASSLDGGEQYF.

This chain joins TRBV5-1 and TRBJ1-1, with TRBD1 as a possible D gene (5 bases). The V end was cut by 6 bases, the J end by 0 bases, with 15 bases between. The length of the CDR3 is 15 residues. The germline V gene has CDR1 SGHRS and CDR2 YFSETQ. CDR3 DNA sequence: TGCGCCAGCACCGCGACAGTTCCTATGAACACTGAAGCTTTCTTT. Translating it yields CASTATVPMNTEAFF.

This clone was recorded once. The chain carries TRBV7-2 and TRBJ2-3; 12 bases are shared with TRBD2. The germline V gene has CDR1 SGHTA and CDR2 FQGNSA. V trimming: 2 bases; J trimming: 3 bases; junction bases outside the gene matches: 6. The CDR3 consists of 17 residues. The CDR3 loop reads CASSLRASGRVTDTQYF. For the CDR3, the DNA is TGTGCCAGCAGCTTACGGGCTAGCGGGAGGGTAACAGATACGCAGTATTTT.

Details on this clone: Different DNA sequences within this sample yield the same CDR3. CDR3 protein: CAISDQGNYGYTF. CDR3 nucleotides: TGTGCCATCAGTGACCAGGGTAACTATGGCTACACCTTC. V gene TRBV10-3 combines with J gene TRBJ1-2, with D maybe TRBD1 (5 bases). The CDR3 loop spans 13 amino acids. Germline CDR1 and CDR2: ENHRY and SYGVKD. V shed 3 bases and J shed 1 base, with 6 bases lying between them.

The CDR3 DNA is TGTGCCAGCAGTTGGGGACAGGGGGGATGGGATCAGCCCCAGCATTTT. As protein: CASSWGQGGWDQPQHF. The chain has TRBV28 and TRBJ1-5, with TRBD1 identical over 11 bases. Looked up from germline, CDR1 is MDHEN and CDR2 is SYDVKM. This CDR3 comprises 16 residues. Trimming removed 4 bases from V and 5 bases from J; junction bases left unmatched: 7.

CDR3 sequence reads: CASRGTGDEKLFF. The CDR3 bases are TGTGCCAGTAGAGGGACAGGGGATGAAAAACTGTTTTTT. The rearrangement uses TRBV19 and TRBJ1-4; 10 bases map to TRBD1. This CDR3 comprises 13 residues. V lost 6 bases, J lost 6 bases, and 1 base stayed unmatched. Germline assignment: CDR1 LNHDA and CDR2 SQIVND (reference sequence). Variable domain in full (rest from reference TRBV19 and TRBJ1-4): DGGITQSPKYLFRKEGQNVTLSCEQNLNHDAMYWYRQDPGQGLRLIYYSQIVNDFQKGDIAEGYSVSREKKESFPLTVTSAQKNPTAFYLCASRGTGDEKLFFGSGTQLSVL.